This TCR beta chain was observed in a study of cytomegalovirus exposure and HLA in healthy donors. Study at large: There were fewer than 500 genotyped donors. Of these, roughly 80% fell in the genetic ancestry cluster associated with self-reported Caucasian donors. Study outcomes and limitations: Across donors, sequencing depth was assumed by presence/absence analyses to be roughly uniform. Being productive about 87% or about 30% of the time was typical of most TCR beta V segments in an earlier analysis. Among donors in an Asian-associated ancestry cluster, a later analysis reportedly found fewer N-insertions than the roughly 610-donor mean.

For this clone: The antigen remains unidentified.

The PCR employed 60 Vbeta primers together with 13 Jbeta primers. Sequencing was performed with immunoSEQ multiplex PCR; in TCRdb, only in-frame clones are kept and a portion is missing. The sample records roughly 100,000 clones, 70% to 75% being singletons. Specimen: PBMCs. The clonotype originates from a female donor in good health and CMV-seronegative.

The CDR3 sequence: CASSLDLMRNRDYEQYF. DNA for the CDR3: TGTGCCAGCAGCTTAGATTTGATGCGCAACAGGGACTACGAGCAGTACTTC. This chain joins TRBV11-3 and TRBJ2-7; tentative D call: TRBD1 (6 bases). The V end lost 0 bases, the J end lost 3 bases, and 18 bases lay between the germline ends. The germline CDR1 and CDR2 sequences are SGHNT and YENEEA. The CDR3 covers 17 residues.